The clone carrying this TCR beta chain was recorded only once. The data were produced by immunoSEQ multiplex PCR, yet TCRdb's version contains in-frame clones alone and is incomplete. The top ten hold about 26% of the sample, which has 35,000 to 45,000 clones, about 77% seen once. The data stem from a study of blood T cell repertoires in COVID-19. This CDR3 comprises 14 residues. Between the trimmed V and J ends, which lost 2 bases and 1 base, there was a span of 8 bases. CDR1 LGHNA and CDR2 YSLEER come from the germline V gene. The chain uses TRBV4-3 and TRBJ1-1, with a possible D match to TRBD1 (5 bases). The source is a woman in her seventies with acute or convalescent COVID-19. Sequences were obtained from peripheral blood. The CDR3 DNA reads TGCGCCAGCAGCCAACAGGGTGGGAACACTGAAGCTTTCTTT. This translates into CASSQQGGNTEAFF.